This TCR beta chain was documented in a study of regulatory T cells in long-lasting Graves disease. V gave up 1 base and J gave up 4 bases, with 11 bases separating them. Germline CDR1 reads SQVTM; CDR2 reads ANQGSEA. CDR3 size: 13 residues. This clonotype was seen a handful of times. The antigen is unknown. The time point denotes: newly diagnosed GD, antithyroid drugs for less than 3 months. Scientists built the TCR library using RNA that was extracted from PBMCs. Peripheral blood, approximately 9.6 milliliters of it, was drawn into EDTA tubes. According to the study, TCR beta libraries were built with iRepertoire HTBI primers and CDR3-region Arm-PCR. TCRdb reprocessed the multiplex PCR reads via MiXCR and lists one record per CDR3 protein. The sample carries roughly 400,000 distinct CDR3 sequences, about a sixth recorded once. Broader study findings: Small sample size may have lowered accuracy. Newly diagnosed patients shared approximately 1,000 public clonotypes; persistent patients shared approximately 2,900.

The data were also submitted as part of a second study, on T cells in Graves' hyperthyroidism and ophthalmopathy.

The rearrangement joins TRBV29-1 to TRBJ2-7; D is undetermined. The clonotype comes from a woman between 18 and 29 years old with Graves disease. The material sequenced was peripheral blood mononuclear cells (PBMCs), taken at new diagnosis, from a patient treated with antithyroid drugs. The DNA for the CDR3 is TGCAGCGTTGAAGGTGGTGGATCTTACGAGCAGTACTTC. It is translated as CSVEGGGSYEQYF.